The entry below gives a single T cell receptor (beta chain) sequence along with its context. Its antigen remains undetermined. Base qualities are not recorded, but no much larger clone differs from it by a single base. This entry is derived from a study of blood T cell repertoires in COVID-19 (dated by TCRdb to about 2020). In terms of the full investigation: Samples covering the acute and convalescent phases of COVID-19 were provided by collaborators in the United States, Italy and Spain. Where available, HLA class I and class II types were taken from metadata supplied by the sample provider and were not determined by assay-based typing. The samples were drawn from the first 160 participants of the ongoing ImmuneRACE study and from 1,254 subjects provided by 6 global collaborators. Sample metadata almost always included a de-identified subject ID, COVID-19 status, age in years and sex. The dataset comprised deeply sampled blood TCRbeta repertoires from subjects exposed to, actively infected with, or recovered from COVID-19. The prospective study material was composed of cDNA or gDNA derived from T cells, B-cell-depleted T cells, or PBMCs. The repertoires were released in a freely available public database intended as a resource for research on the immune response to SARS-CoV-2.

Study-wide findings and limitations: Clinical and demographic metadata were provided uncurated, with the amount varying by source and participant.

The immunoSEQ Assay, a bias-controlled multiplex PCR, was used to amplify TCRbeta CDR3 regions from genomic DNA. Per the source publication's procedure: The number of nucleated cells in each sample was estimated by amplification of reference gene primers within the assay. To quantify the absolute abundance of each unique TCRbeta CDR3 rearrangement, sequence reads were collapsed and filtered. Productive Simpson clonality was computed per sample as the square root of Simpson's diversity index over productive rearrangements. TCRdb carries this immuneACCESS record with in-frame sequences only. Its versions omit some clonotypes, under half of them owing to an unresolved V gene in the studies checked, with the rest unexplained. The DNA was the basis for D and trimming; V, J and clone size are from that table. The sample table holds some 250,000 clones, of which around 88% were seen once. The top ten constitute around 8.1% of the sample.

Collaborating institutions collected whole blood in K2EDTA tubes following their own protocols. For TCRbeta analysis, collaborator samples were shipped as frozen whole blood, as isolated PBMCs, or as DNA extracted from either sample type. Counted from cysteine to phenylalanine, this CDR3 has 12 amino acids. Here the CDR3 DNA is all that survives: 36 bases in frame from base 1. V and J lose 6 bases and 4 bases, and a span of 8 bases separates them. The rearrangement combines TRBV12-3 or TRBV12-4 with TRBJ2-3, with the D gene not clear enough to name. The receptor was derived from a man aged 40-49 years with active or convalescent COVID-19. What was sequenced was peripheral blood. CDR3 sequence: CASRGMPDTQYF. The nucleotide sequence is TGTGCCAGCAGGGGCATGCCAGATACGCAGTATTTT.